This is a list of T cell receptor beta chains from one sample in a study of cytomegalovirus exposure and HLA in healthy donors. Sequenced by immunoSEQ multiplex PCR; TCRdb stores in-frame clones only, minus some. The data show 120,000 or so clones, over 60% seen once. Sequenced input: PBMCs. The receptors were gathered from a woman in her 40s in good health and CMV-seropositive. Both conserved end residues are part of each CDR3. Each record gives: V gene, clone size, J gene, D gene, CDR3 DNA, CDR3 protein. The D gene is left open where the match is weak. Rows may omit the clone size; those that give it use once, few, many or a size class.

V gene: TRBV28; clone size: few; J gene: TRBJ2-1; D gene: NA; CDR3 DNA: TGTGCCAGCAGCCGCGGACAGTTTGGGGAGCAGTTCTTC; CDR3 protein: CASSRGQFGEQFF
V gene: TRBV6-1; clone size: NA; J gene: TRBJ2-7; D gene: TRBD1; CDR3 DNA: TGTGCCAGCAGTGAATCGGGACAGTCTTACGAGCAGTACTTC; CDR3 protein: CASSESGQSYEQYF
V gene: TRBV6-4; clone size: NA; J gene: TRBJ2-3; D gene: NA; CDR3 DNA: TGTGCCAGCAGTGATACGGGGTTGAGTACGCAGTATTTT; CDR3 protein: CASSDTGLSTQYF
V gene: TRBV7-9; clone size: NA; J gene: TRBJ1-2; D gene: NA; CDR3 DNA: TGTGCCAGCAGCCCCCAGGCACGGGAATATGGCTACACCTTC; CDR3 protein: CASSPQAREYGYTF
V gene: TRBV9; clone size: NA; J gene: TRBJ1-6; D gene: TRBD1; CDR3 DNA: TGTGCCAGCAGCGACCGGGACAGGGCTTCGCCCCTCCACTTT; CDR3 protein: CASSDRDRASPLHF
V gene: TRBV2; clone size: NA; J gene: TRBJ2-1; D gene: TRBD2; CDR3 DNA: TGTGCCAGCAGTGACCCGGGACTACCTTACAATGAGCAGTTCTTC; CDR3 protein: CASSDPGLPYNEQFF
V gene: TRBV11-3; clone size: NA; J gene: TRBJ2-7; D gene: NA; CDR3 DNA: TGTGCCAGCGGTAGAAGCTCCTACGAGCAGTACTTC; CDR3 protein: CASGRSSYEQYF
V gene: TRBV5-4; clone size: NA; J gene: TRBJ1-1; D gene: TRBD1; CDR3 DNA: TGTGCCAGCAGCTTGGCCGCCGGGACAGGGGGTTTAGCTGAAGCTTTCTTT; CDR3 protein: CASSLAAGTGGLAEAFF
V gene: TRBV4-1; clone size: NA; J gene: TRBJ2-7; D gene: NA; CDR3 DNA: TGCGCCAGCAGCCAAGAAGGCAGGGTCAACTACGAGCAGTACTTC; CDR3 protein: CASSQEGRVNYEQYF
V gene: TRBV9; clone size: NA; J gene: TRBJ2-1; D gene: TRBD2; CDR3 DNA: TGTGCCAGCAGCCCGATCCGGACTAGCGGGAACAATGAGCAGTTCTTC; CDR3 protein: CASSPIRTSGNNEQFF
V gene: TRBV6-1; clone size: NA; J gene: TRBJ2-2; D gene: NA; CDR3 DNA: TGTGCCAGCAGTCATACAGGGCTCACCGGGGAGCTGTTTTTT; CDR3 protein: CASSHTGLTGELFF
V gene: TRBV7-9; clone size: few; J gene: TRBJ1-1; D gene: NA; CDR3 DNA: TGTTCCAGCATACCCGGGGGGGCGCGAATGAACACTGAAGCTTTCTTT; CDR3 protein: CSSIPGGARMNTEAFF
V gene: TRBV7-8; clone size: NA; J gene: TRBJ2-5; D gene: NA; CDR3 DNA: TGTGCCAGCAGCTTACCTAGACAGCTCCAAGAGACCCAGTACTTC; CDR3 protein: CASSLPRQLQETQYF
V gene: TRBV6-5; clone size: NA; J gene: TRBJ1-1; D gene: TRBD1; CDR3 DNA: TGTGCCAGCAGCACCGGGACAGGCGACACTGAAGCTTTCTTT; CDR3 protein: CASSTGTGDTEAFF
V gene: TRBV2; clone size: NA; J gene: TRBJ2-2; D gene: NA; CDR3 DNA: TGTGCCAGCAATGAATTGGGACTTCGGAACACCGGGGAGCTGTTTTTT; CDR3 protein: CASNELGLRNTGELFF
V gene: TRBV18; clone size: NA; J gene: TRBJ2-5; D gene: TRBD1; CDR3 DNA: TGTGCCAGCTCAAGGACAGGGCTCGGAGAGACCCAGTACTTC; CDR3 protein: CASSRTGLGETQYF
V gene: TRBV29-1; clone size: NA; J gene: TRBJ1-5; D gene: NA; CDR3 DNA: TGCAGCGTCGGGGTGGGGAGCAATCAGCCCCAGCATTTT; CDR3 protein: CSVGVGSNQPQHF
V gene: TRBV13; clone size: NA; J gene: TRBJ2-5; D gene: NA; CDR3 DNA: TGTGCCAGCCGCCGCGGAGGGGAAGAGACCCAGTACTTC; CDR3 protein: CASRRGGEETQYF
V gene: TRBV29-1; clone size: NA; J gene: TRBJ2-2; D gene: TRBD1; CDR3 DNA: TGCAGCGCTAGACAGGGGGCGGGTCTAGGACCCGGGGAGCTGTTTTTT; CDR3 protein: CSARQGAGLGPGELFF
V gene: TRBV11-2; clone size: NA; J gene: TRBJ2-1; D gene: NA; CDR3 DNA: TGTGCCAGCAGCTATGAGCGGGTGGGGTACAATGAGCAGTTCTTC; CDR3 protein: CASSYERVGYNEQFF
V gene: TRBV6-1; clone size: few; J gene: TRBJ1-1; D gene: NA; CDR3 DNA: TGTGCCAGCAGGCGGGCACCCAACAAAGCTTTCTTT; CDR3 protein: CASRRAPNKAFF
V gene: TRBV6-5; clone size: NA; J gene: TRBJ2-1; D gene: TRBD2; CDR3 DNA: TGTGCCAGCAGCGAGACTAGCGGGGAGTACAATGAGCAGTTCTTC; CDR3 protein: CASSETSGEYNEQFF
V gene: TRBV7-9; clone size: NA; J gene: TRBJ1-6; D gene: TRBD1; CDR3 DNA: TGTGCCAGCAGCTTCACAGGGGGCTATAATTCACCCCTCCACTTT; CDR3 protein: CASSFTGGYNSPLHF
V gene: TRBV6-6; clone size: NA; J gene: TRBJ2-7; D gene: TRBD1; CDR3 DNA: TGTGCCAGCAGGGACAGGGTACTCGAGCAGTACTTC; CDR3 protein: CASRDRVLEQYF
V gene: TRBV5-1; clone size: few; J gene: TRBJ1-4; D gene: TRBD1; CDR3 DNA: TGCGCCAGCAGCTCCAGCCCTACAGGGGGACAGAATGAAAAACTGTTTTTT; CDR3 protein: CASSSSPTGGQNEKLFF